A selection of T cell receptor beta chains follows, all from one sample in a study of a mutant IDH1 vaccine in newly diagnosed glioma. Antigen specificity for these receptors is unknown. Profiling relied on immunoSEQ multiplex PCR, and the TCRdb table lists in-frame clones only, not all of them. The sample holds about 40,000 clones, 80% to 95% seen once. The input for sequencing was PBMCs, taken from a glioma patient whose treatment included an IDH1 peptide vaccine. Every receptor here comes from a man aged 45-60 years with glioma. Both conserved end residues are part of each CDR3. D genes are given only for firm matches. Size values are once, few and many counts, or a class for expanded clones, and some rows have none.

j_call,clone_size,d_call,v_call,cdr3_nt,cdr3_aa
TRBJ1-2,-,TRBD1,TRBV29-1,TGCAGCGTTGTTGGGACAGGGGGCGGAGGAGGCTATGGCTACACCTTC,CSVVGTGGGGGYGYTF
TRBJ2-7,-,-,TRBV4-1,TGCGCCAGCAGCCAAGAAGAGGGCAGGGGCAACTACGAGCAGTACTTC,CASSQEEGRGNYEQYF
TRBJ1-2,few,TRBD1,TRBV30,TGTGCCTGGAGTGCCGATACAGGGGCGCAAGGCTACACCTTC,CAWSADTGAQGYTF
TRBJ2-1,once,-,TRBV19,TGTGCCAGTAGTATAGGACCCCGCGGGTCCTACAATGAGCAGTTCTTC,CASSIGPRGSYNEQFF
TRBJ1-4,-,-,TRBV7-8,TGTGCCAGCAGCTCCGGGGGCCTCTTTGAAAAACTGTTTTTT,CASSSGGLFEKLFF
TRBJ2-1,-,-,TRBV30,TGTGCCTGGACCCGGTACTCCTACAATGAGCAGTTCTTC,CAWTRYSYNEQFF
TRBJ2-3,-,TRBD2,TRBV4-1,TGCGCCAGCAGCCAAGTGGGACTACCCACAGATACGCAGTATTTT,CASSQVGLPTDTQYF
TRBJ1-2,-,-,TRBV5-6,TGTGCCAGCAGCTTCGGGCCCCGAGGGGATGGCTACACCTTC,CASSFGPRGDGYTF
TRBJ2-1,-,-,TRBV11-2,TGTGCCAGCAGCTTAGGGGTCGTAATGGAGCAGTTCTTC,CASSLGVVMEQFF
TRBJ1-2,-,-,TRBV30,TGTGCCTGGAGGACGCGGACTACCGTCCGTGGGGGCTACACCTTC,CAWRTRTTVRGGYTF
TRBJ1-1,-,-,TRBV7-2,TGTGCCAGCAACAATTACAGGGACACTGAAGCTTTCTTT,CASNNYRDTEAFF
TRBJ2-7,-,-,TRBV2,TGTGCCAGCATGGGAGCTACGGTTGGGAGGTCCTACGAGCAGTACTTC,CASMGATVGRSYEQYF
TRBJ2-5,-,-,TRBV2,TGTGCCAGCAGTGGAAACAGGATGGCAGAGACCCAGTACTTC,CASSGNRMAETQYF
TRBJ2-7,once,-,TRBV7-3,TGTGCCAGCAGCTTAGGAGGTTTAGGCGAGCAGTACTTC,CASSLGGLGEQYF
TRBJ2-5,-,-,TRBV9,TGTGCCAGCAGCGTGACTGGGTACCAAGAGACCCAGTACTTC,CASSVTGYQETQYF
TRBJ2-2,once,-,TRBV18,TGTGCCAGCTCACCAGGGTTTGCGGCCGGGGAGCTGTTTTTT,CASSPGFAAGELFF
TRBJ2-5,once,-,TRBV25-1,TGTGCCAGCAGTGAATATGGGGAGACCCAGTACTTC,CASSEYGETQYF
TRBJ1-4,once,-,TRBV7-9,TGTGCCAGCAGCCCCGCTCCGTGGTATTCGGCTGCTAATGAAAAACTGTTTTTT,CASSPAPWYSAANEKLFF
TRBJ2-7,-,TRBD1,TRBV5-4,TGTGCCAGCAGCTACTACAGGGGGCCCTACGAGCAGTACTTC,CASSYYRGPYEQYF
TRBJ2-7,-,-,TRBV5-4,TGTGCCAGCAGCTTCGGTACAAGCTCCTACGAGCAGTACTTC,CASSFGTSSYEQYF
TRBJ2-2,-,-,TRBV5-1,TGCGCCAGCAGCCCCCCGGCGTCGAACACCGGGGAGCTGTTTTTT,CASSPPASNTGELFF
TRBJ1-2,-,-,TRBV7-9,TGTGCCAGCAGCTTAGTCAATTTCGTCTATGGCTACACCTTC,CASSLVNFVYGYTF
TRBJ1-2,-,TRBD1,TRBV5-1,TGCGCCAGCAGGATTACCGGGACAGGGGTCTATGGCTACACCTTC,CASRITGTGVYGYTF